Detailed here is one TCR beta chain. This sample is drawn from a study of PD-1 blockade in classical Hodgkin lymphoma. V was cut by 5 bases and J by 0 bases, with 14 bases left in between. The CDR3 covers 15 residues. Germline V CDR1 and CDR2: LNHDA, SQIVND (reference sequence). Some clones are missing from TCRdb's copy, which holds only in-frame ones; the method was immunoSEQ multiplex PCR. This sample has 45,000 to 55,000 clones, with around 67% found just once. Each patient relapsed following autologous stem cell transplantation, and prior brentuximab vedotin exposure differed. Patients' outcomes at their best amounted to complete response, partial response or progressive disease.

This material consisted of peripheral blood mononuclear cells (PBMCs), taken before the second cycle of nivolumab. The rearrangement joins TRBV19 to TRBJ2-7, with D possibly called TRBD1 or TRBD2 (7 bases each). The sequence derives from a human donor with classical Hodgkin lymphoma. CDR3 DNA sequence: TGTGCCAGTAGTCGGGGGGCAGGGGGCTCCTACGAGCAGTACTTC. Residues: CASSRGAGGSYEQYF.